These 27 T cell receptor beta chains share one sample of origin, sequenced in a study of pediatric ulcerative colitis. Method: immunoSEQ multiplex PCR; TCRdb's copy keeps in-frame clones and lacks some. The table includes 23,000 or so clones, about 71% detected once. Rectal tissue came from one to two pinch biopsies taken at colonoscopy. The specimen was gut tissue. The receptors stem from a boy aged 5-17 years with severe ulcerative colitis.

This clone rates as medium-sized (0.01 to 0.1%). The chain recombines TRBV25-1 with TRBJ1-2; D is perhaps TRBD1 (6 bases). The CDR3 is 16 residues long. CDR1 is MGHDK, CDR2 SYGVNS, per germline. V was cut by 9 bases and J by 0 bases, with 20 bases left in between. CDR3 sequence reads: CASRGVVRTANYGYTF. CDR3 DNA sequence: TGTGCCAGTCGAGGGGTCGTCCGGACAGCTAACTATGGCTACACCTTC.

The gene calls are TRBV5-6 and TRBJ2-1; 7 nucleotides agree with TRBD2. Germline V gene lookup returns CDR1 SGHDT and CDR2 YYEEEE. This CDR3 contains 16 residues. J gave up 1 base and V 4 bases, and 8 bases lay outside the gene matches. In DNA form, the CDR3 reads TGTGCCAGCAGCCCCTTTGGGGGGGAATCCTACAATGAGCAGTTCTTC. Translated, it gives CASSPFGGESYNEQFF.

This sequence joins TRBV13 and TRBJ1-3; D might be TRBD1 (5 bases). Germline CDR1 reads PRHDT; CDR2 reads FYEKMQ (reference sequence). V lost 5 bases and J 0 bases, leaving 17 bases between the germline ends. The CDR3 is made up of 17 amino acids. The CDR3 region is CASSQEGGARSGNTIYF. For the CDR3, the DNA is TGTGCCAGCAGCCAGGAGGGAGGGGCCCGCTCTGGAAACACCATATATTTT.

For the CDR3, the DNA is TGTGCCAGCAGCTTATTCTCGTCCTTGCGCACAGATACGCAGTATTTT. It encodes CASSLFSSLRTDTQYF. The chain uses TRBV13 and TRBJ2-3; D remains ambiguous. The CDR3 extends over 16 amino acids. The V and J ends lost 2 bases and 1 base respectively, with 13 bases between them. CDR1 and CDR2 (germline): PRHDT, FYEKMQ (reference sequence).

This chain's CDR3 is CASSPSGGAEQYF. The CDR3, as DNA: TGCGCCAGCAGCCCTAGCGGGGGGGCCGAGCAGTACTTC. The rearrangement links TRBV5-1 to TRBJ2-7, with TRBD2 matching 12 bases. The germline gives CDR1 SGHRS, CDR2 YFSETQ. Losses at the gene ends were 4 bases for V and 6 bases for J; bases not matched to a gene: 2. The length of the CDR3 is 13 residues. The variable domain in full, completed from reference TRBV5-1 and TRBJ2-7, reads KAGVTQTPRYLIKTRGQQVTLSCSPISGHRSVSWYQQTPGQGLQFLFEYFSETQRNKGNFPGRFSGRQFSNSRSEMNVSTLELGDSALYLCASSPSGGAEQYFGPGTRLTVT.

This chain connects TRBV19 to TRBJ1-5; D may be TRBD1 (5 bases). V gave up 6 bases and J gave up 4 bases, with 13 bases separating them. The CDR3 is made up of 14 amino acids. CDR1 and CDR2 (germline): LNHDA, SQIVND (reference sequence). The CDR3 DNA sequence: TGTGCCAGTAGGCGACCGGGACCAAATCAGCCCCAGCATTTT. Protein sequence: CASRRPGPNQPQHF.

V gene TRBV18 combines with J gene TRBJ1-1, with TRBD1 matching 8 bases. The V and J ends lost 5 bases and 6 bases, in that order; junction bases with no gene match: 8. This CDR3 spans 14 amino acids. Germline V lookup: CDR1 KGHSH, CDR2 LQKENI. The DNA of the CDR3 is TGTGCCAGCTCAAAGGACAGGGTCTTGGCTGAAGCTTTCTTT. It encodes CASSKDRVLAEAFF.

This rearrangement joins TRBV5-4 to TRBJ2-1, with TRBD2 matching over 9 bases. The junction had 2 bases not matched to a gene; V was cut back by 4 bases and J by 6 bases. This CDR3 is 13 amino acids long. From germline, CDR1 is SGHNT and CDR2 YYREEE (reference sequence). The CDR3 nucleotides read TGTGCCAGCAGCGGACTAGCGTCCAATGAGCAGTTCTTC. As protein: CASSGLASNEQFF. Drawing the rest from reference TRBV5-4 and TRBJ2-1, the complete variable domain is ETGVTQSPTHLIKTRGQQVTLRCSSQSGHNTVSWYQQALGQGPQFIFQYYREEENGRGNFPPRFSGLQFPNYSSELNVNALELDDSALYLCASSGLASNEQFFGPGTRLTVL.

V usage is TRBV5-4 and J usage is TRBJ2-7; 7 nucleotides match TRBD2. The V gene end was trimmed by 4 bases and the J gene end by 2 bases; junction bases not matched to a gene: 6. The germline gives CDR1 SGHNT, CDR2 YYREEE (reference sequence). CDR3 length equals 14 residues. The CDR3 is CASSGRDGTYEQYF. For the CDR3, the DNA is TGTGCCAGCAGCGGGAGGGACGGAACCTACGAGCAGTACTTC.

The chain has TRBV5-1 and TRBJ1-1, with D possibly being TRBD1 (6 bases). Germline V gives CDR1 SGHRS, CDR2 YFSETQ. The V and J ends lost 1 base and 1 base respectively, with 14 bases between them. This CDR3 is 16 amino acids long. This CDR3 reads CASSLWGRVQNTEAFF. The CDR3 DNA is TGCGCCAGCAGCTTGTGGGGGCGGGTGCAGAACACTGAAGCTTTCTTT. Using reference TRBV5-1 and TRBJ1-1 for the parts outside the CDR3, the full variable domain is KAGVTQTPRYLIKTRGQQVTLSCSPISGHRSVSWYQQTPGQGLQFLFEYFSETQRNKGNFPGRFSGRQFSNSRSEMNVSTLELGDSALYLCASSLWGRVQNTEAFFGQGTRLTVV.

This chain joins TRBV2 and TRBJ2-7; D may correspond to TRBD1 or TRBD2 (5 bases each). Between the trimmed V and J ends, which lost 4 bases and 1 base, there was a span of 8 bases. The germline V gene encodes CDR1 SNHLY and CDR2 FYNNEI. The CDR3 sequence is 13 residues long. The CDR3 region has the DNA TGTGCCAGCAGTGGGGGGTGGTCCTACGAGCAGTACTTC. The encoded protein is CASSGGWSYEQYF.

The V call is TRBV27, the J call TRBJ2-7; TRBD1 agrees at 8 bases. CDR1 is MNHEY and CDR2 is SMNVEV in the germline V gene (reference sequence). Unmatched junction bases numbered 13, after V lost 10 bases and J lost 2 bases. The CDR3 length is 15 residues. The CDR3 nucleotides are TGTGCCACCCAACGGCAGGGGGCGGGTACCTACGAGCAGTACTTC. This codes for CATQRQGAGTYEQYF.

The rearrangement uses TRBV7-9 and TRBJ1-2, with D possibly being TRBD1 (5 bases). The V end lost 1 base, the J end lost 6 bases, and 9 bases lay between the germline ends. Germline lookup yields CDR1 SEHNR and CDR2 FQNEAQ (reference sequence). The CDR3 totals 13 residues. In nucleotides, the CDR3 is TGTGCCAGCAGCTTAGGGGGGTTTGATGGCTACACCTTC. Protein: CASSLGGFDGYTF.

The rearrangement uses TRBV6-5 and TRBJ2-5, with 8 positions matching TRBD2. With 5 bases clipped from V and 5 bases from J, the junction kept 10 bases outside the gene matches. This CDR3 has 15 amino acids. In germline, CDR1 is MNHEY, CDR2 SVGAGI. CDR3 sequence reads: CASSPGLAARETQYF. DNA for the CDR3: TGTGCCAGCAGTCCCGGACTAGCTGCCAGGGAGACCCAGTACTTC.

The CDR3 spells CASRYRLFSTYEQYF. Here the CDR3 DNA reads TGTGCCAGCAGATATCGACTATTCTCCACCTACGAGCAGTACTTC. The rearrangement uses TRBV6-5 and TRBJ2-7; D is possibly TRBD2 (5 bases). Germline CDR1 and CDR2: MNHEY and SVGAGI. Trimming removed 6 bases from V and 2 bases from J, with 17 bases in between. The CDR3 is 15 residues long.

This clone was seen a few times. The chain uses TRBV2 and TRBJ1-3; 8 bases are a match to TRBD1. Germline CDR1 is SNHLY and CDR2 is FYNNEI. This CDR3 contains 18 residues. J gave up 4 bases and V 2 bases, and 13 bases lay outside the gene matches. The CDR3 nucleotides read TGTGCCAGCAGTGAAAGGACAGGGCCCCCCCTTTGGGGAAACACCATATATTTT. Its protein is CASSERTGPPLWGNTIYF.

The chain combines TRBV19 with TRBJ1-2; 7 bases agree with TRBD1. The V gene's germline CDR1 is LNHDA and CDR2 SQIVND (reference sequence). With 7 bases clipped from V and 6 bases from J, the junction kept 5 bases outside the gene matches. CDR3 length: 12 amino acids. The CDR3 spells CASTTGEHGYTF. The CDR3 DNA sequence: TGTGCCAGTACCACAGGGGAGCATGGCTACACCTTC. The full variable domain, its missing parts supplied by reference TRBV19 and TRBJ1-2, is DGGITQSPKYLFRKEGQNVTLSCEQNLNHDAMYWYRQDPGQGLRLIYYSQIVNDFQKGDIAEGYSVSREKKESFPLTVTSAQKNPTAFYLCASTTGEHGYTFGSGTRLTVV.

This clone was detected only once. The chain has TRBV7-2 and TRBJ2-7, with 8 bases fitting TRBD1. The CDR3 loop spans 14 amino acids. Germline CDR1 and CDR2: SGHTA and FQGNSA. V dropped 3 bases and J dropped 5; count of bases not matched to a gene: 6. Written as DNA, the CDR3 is TGTGCCAGCAGCTTTCGACAGGGGACCCACGAGCAGTACTTC. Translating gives CASSFRQGTHEQYF.

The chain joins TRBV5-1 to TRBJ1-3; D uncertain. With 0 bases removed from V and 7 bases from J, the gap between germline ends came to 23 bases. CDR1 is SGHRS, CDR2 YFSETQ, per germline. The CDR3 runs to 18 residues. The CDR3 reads CASSLASFSFLWRNTIYF. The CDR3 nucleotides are TGCGCCAGCAGCTTGGCAAGCTTCTCTTTCCTCTGGAGGAACACCATATATTTT.

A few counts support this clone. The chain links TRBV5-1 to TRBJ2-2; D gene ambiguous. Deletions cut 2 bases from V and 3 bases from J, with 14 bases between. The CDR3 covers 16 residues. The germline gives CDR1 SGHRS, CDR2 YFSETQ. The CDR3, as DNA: TGCGCCAGCAGCTTCACTCCAGCTAGGGACACCGGGGAGCTGTTTTTT. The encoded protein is CASSFTPARDTGELFF.

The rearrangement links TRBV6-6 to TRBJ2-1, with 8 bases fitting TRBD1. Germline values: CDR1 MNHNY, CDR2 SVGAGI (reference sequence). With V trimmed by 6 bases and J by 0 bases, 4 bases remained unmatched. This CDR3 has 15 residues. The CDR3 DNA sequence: TGTGCCAGCAGGGGACAGGATCACTCCTACAATGAGCAGTTCTTC. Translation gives CASRGQDHSYNEQFF.

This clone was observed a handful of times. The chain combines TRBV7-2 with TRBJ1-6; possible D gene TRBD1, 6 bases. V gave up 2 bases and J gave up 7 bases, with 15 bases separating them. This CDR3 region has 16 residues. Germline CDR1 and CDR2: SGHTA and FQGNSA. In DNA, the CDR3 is TGTGCCAGCAGCTTAACTGCTGGACAGCTAAATTCACCCCTCCACTTT. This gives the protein CASSLTAGQLNSPLHF. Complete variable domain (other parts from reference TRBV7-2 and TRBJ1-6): GAGVSQSPSNKVTEKGKDVELRCDPISGHTALYWYRQSLGQGLEFLIYFQGNSAPDKSGLPSDRFSAERTGGSVSTLTIQRTQQEDSAVYLCASSLTAGQLNSPLHFGNGTRLTVT.

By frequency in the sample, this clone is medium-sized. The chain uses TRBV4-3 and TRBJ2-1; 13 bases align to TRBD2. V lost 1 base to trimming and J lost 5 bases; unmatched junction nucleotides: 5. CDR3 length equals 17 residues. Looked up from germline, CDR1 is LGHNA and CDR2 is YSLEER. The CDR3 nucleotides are TGCGCCAGCAGCCAAGTCAGTGGACTAGCGGGGGACAATGAGCAGTTCTTC. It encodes CASSQVSGLAGDNEQFF.

CDR3 nucleotide sequence: TGTGCCAGCACTAATCCGAGGGGAGGCAATCAGCCCCAGCATTTT. Residues: CASTNPRGGNQPQHF. V gene TRBV6-5 combines with J gene TRBJ1-5; D is possibly TRBD1 (5 bases). The CDR3 covers 15 residues. CDR1 is MNHEY and CDR2 is SVGAGI in the germline V gene. V was clipped by 7 bases and J by 2 bases, with 15 bases between them.

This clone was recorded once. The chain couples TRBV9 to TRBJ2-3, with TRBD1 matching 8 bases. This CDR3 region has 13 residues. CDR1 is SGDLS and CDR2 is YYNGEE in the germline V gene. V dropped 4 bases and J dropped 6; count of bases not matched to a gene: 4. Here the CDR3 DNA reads TGTGCCAGCAGCTCGACAGGGGTGGATACGCAGTATTTT. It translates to CASSSTGVDTQYF.

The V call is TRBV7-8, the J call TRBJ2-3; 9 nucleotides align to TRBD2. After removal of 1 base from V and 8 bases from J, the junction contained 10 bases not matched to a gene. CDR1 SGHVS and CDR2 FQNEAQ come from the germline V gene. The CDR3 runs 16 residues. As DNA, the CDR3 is TGTGCCAGCAGCTTAGTTCGCGGGGGGGCTGTTGGTACGCAGTATTTT. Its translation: CASSLVRGGAVGTQYF.

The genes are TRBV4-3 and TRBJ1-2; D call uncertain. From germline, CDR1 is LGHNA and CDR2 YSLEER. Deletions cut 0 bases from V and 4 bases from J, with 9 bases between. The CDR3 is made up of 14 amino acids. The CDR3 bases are TGCGCCAGCAGCCAAGATATTGTTTCCTATGGCTACACCTTC. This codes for CASSQDIVSYGYTF.